Given below is one T cell receptor (beta chain) in context. The antigen is not known. These data belong to a study of T cell responses to AZD1222 COVID-19 vaccine. Regarding the study as a whole: Sampling captured repertoires only after the peak T cell response.

Trimming removed 0 bases from V and 6 bases from J; junction bases left unmatched: 5. In germline, CDR1 is SQVTM, CDR2 ANQGSEA. This CDR3 region has 15 residues. Data came from immunoSEQ multiplex PCR; TCRdb stores just in-frame clones and leaves some out. This table holds under 130,000 clones, around 87% found once. The source was peripheral blood, collected on day 0 of AZD1222 vaccination. The genes are TRBV29-1 and TRBJ2-1; 10 nucleotides line up with TRBD2. The sequence derives from an adult in good health. CDR3 DNA: TGCAGCGTTGAAGATCCGGCTAGCGGGAGCAATGAGCAGTTCTTC. This gives the protein CSVEDPASGSNEQFF.